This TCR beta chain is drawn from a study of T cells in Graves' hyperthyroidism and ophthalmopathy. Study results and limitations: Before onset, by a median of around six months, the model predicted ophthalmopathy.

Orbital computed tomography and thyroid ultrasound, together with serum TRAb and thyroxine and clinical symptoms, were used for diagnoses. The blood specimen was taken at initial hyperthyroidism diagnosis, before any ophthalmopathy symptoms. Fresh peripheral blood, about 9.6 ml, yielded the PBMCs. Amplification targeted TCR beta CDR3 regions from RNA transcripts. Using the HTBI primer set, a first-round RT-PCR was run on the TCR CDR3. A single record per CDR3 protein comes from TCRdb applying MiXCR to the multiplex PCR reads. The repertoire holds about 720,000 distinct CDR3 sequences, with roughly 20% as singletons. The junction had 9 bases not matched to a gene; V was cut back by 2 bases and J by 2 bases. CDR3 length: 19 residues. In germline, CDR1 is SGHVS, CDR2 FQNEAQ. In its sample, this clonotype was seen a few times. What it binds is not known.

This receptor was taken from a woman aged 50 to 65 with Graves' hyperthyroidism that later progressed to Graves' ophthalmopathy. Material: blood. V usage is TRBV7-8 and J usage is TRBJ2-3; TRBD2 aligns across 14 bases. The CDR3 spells CASSLLGTSGGEITDTQYF. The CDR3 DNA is TGTGCCAGCAGCTTACTTGGGACTAGCGGGGGCGAAATCACAGATACGCAGTATTTT.